This T cell receptor (beta chain) was sequenced during a study of glioma-infiltrating T cells after dendritic cell vaccination (dated by TCRdb to the mid-2010s). In the study overall: A cohort of roughly 15 glioblastoma patients from Phase I and II dendritic cell vaccination trials was included, of whom 9 were newly diagnosed and 6 had recurrent disease. Autologous tumor lysate-pulsed dendritic cell vaccination was administered to the patients between about 2003 and 2012. The vaccine consisted of monocyte-derived dendritic cells cultured roughly 7 days with IL-4 and GM-CSF, then pulsed overnight with autologous tumor lysate. Patients received three intradermal dendritic cell vaccine injections at biweekly intervals in the arm below the axilla. In glioblastoma patients vaccinated with dendritic cells, deep sequencing of TCR beta CDR3 regions served to measure the amount of tumor-infiltrating lymphocytes and to compare repertoires between tumor and blood. Survival after dendritic cell vaccination was correlated with TCR sequencing metrics such as TIL content and the overlap between tumor and blood repertoires.

TCRB CDR3 regions were amplified from 1.5 to 2 ug genomic DNA, or all available DNA if less, using the immunoSEQ assay. For multiplex PCR, 60 forward primers for TCR V beta segments and 13 reverse primers for J beta segments were used. Synthetic control templates were spiked into each sample at limiting dilution to estimate reads per starting template. The Illumina HiSeq System generated sequencing reads of 87 bp. The authors' pipeline ran thus. PCR and sequencing errors were removed by a nearest neighbor algorithm that merged closely related sequences. TCR overlap was measured as the percentage of unique tumor TCR beta sequences that were also present in the peripheral blood of the same patient. TCRdb limited this immuneACCESS table to in-frame rearrangements with V and J called. A share of clones is missing; checked studies link under half to unresolved V genes, and the rest is unexplained. V and J calls plus clone size are reproduced from that table; the DNA served to infer D and trimming. This sample gives tens of thousands of clones in total; 85% of them show up just once. The top ten clonotypes cover over 9.5% of the sample.

Note on this clone: This clone's antigen is unknown. Within one base of it there is no much larger clone, and no base qualities were kept.

On the study overall, not on this receptor specifically: The cohort was small and heterogeneous, few patients had complete blood and tumor sets, and even fewer had initial-recurrent tumor pairs. No direct relationship between TCR clonality and survival was found, suggesting that a diverse polyclonal response may matter. Longer time to progression and overall survival after dendritic cell vaccination were predicted by higher estimated pretreatment TIL content. The three-group TCR overlap response model was described as speculative and requiring prospective validation.

To be selected, patients needed enough residual fresh-frozen tumor tissue and more than two years of available survival data. None of the glioblastoma patients carried an isocitrate dehydrogenase mutation, although molecular status otherwise varied. PBMC collection took place before vaccination, two weeks after the third vaccination, and at tumor progression if progression occurred. The Qiagen DNeasy Blood extraction Kit was used to extract genomic DNA. CDR1 SGHAT and CDR2 FQDESV were looked up in the germline V gene (reference sequence). Compared with germline, V lacks 8 bases and J lacks 8 bases; bases without a gene match: 2. From the cysteine through the phenylalanine, the CDR3 covers 11 amino acids. The kept DNA is CDR3 alone, 33 bases in frame from the first base.

This receptor was identified in a human donor with glioblastoma. Recombination linked TRBV11-1 to TRBJ1-2, with 10 central nucleotides matching TRBD1. Sequencing used blood, obtained before dendritic cell vaccination. The CDR3 protein sequence reads: CASGQGGGYTF. In nucleotide form, the sequence is TGTGCCAGCGGACAGGGGGGCGGCTACACCTTC.